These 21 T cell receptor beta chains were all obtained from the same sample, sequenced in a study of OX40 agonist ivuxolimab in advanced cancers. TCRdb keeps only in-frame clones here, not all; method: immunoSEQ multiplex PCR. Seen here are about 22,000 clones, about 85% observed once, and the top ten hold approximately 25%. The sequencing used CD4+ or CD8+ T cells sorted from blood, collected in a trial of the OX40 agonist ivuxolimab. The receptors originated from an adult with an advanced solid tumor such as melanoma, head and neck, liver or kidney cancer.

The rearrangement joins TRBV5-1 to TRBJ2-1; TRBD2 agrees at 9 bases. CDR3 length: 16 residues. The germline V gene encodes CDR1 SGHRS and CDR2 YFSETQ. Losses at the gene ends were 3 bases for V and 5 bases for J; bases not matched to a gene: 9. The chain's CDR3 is CASSSYPGTSNNEQFF. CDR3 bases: TGCGCCAGCAGCTCATATCCGGGGACTAGCAACAATGAGCAGTTCTTC.

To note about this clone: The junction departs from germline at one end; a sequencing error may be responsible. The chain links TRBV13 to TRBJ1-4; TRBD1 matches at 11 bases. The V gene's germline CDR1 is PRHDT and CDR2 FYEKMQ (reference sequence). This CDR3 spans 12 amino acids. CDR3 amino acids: CASSQPGQGVIF. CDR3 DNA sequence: TGTGCCAGCAGCCAACCGGGACAGGGGGTAATTTTT. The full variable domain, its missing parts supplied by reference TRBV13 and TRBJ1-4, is AAGVIQSPRHLIKEKRETATLKCYPIPRHDTVYWYQQGPGQDPQFLISFYEKMQSDKGSIPDRFSAQQFSDYHSELNMSSLELGDSALYFCASSQPGQGVIFGSGTQLSVL.

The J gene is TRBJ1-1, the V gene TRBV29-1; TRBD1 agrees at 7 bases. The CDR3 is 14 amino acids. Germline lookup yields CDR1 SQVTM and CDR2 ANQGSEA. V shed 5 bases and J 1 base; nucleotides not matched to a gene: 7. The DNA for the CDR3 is TGCAGCGTTAACAGGGGAGATTCGAACACTGAAGCTTTCTTT. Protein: CSVNRGDSNTEAFF. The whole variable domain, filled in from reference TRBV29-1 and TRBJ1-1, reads SAVISQKPSRDICQRGTSLTIQCQVDSQVTMMFWYRQQPGQSLTLIATANQGSEATYESGFVIDKFPISRPNLTFSTLTVSNMSPEDSSIYLCSVNRGDSNTEAFFGQGTRLTVV.

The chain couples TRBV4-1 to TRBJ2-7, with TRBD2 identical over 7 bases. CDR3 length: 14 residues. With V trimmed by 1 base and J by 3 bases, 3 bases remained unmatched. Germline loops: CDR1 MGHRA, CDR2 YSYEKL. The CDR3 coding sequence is TGCGCCAGCAGCCAAGGACTAGCAGTCTACGAGCAGTACTTC. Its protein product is CASSQGLAVYEQYF.

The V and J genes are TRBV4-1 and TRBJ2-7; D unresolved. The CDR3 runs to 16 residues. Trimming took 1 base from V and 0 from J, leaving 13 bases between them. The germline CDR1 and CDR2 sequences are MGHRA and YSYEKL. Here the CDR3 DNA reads TGCGCCAGCAGCCAAGCCCTGACTGTTGCCTCCTACGAGCAGTACTTC. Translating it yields CASSQALTVASYEQYF.

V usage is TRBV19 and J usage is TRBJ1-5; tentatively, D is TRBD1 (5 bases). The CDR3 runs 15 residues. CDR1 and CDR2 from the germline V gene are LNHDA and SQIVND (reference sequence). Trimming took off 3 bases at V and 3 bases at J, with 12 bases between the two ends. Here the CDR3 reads CASSIPGGVNQPQHF. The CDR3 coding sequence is TGTGCCAGTAGTATCCCGGGGGGGGTCAATCAGCCCCAGCATTTT.

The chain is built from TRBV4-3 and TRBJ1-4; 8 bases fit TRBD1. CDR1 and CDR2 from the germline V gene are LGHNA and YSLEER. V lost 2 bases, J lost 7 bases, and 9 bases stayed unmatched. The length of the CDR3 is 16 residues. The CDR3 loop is CASSQSTGGVSEKLFF. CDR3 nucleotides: TGCGCCAGCAGCCAATCCACAGGGGGTGTGAGTGAAAAACTGTTTTTT.

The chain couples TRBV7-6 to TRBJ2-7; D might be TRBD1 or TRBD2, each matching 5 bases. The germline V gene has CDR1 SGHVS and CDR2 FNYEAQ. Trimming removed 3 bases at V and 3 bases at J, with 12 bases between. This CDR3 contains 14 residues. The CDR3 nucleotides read TGTGCCAGCAGCTTGGGACCGCGTGTCTACGAGCAGTACTTC. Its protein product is CASSLGPRVYEQYF. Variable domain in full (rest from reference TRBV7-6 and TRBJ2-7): GAGVSQSPRYKVTKRGQDVALRCDPISGHVSLYWYRQALGQGPEFLTYFNYEAQQDKSGLPNDRFSAERPEGSISTLTIQRTEQRDSAMYRCASSLGPRVYEQYFGPGTRLTVT.

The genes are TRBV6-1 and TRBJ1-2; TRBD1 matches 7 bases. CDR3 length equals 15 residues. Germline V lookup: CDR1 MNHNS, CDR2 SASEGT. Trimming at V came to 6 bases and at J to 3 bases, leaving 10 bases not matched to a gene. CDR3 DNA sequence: TGTGCCAGCAGCCCAGGGAGGGGGCCAGACTATGGCTACACCTTC. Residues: CASSPGRGPDYGYTF.

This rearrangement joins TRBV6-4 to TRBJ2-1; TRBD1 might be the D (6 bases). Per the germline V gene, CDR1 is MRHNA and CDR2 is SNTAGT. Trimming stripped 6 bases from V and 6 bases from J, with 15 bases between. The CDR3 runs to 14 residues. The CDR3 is CASRSRDTLNEQFF. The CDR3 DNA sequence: TGTGCCAGCAGATCCCGGGACACCCTCAATGAGCAGTTCTTC.

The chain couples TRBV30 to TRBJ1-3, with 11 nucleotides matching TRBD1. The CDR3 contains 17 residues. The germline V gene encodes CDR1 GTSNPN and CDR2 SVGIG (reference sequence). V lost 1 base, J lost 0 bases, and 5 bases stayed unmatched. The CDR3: CAWSGRDRGSSGNTIYF. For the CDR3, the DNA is TGTGCCTGGAGTGGTAGGGACAGGGGGTCCTCTGGAAACACCATATATTTT.

CDR3: CASSSLAGGYNEQFF. For the CDR3, the DNA is TGTGCCAGCAGCTCTCTAGCGGGAGGATACAATGAGCAGTTCTTC. V and J are TRBV5-4 and TRBJ2-1; TRBD2 aligns across 11 bases. CDR1 is SGHNT and CDR2 is YYREEE in the germline V gene (reference sequence). This CDR3 is 15 amino acids long. V lost 3 bases to trimming and J lost 4 bases; unmatched junction nucleotides: 3.

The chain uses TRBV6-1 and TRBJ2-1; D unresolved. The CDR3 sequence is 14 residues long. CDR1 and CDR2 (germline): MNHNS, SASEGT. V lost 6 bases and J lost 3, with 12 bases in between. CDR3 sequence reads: CASSPLGLYNEQFF. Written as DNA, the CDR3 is TGTGCCAGCAGCCCCCTAGGCCTCTACAATGAGCAGTTCTTC.

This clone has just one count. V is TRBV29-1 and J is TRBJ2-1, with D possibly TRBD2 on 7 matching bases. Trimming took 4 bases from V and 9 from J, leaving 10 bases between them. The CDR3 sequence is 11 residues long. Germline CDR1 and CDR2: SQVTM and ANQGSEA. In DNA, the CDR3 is TGCAGCGTTGCAAGGGGGGGTGAGCAGTTCTTC. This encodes CSVARGGEQFF.

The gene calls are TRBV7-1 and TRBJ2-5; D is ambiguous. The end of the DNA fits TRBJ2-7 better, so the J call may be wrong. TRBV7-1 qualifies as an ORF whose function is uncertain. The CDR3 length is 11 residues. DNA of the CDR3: TGTGCCAGCAGCCACTCCTACGAGCAGTACTTC. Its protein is CASSHSYEQYF.

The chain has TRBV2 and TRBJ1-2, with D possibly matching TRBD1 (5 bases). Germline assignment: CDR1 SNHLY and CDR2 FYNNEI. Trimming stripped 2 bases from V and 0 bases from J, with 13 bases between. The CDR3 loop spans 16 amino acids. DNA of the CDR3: TGTGCCAGCAGTGAAAGCCGACAGACCTCTAACTATGGCTACACCTTC. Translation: CASSESRQTSNYGYTF.

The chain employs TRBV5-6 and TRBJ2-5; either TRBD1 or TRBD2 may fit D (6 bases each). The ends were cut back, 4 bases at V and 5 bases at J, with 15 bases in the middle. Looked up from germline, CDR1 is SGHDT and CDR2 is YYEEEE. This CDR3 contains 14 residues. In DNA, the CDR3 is TGTGCCAGCAGCCGGGGGCAGGGTAGGGAGACCCAGTACTTC. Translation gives CASSRGQGRETQYF.

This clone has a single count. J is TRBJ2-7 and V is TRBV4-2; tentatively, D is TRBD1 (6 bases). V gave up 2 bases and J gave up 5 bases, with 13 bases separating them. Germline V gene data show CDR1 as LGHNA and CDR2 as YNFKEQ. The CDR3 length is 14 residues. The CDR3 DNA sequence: TGTGCCAGCAGCCAAATGGGGGCAGTGGACGAGCAGTACTTC. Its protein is CASSQMGAVDEQYF.

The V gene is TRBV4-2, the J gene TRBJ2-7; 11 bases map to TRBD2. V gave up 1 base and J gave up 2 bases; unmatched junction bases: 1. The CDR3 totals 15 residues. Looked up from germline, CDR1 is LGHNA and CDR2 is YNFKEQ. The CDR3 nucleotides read TGTGCCAGCAGCCAAGTGACTAGCGGGACCTACGAGCAGTACTTC. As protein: CASSQVTSGTYEQYF.

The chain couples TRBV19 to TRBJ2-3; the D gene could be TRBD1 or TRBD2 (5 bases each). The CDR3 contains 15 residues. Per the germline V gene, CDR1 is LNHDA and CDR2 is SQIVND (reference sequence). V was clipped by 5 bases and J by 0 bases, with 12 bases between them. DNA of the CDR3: TGTGCCAGTAGTCCCGGGACCGATAGCACAGATACGCAGTATTTT. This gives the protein CASSPGTDSTDTQYF.

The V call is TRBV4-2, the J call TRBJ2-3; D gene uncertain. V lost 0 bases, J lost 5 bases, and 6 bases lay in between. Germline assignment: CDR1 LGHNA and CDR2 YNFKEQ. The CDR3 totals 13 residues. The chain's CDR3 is CASSQDWGDTQYF. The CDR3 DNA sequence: TGTGCCAGCAGCCAAGATTGGGGAGATACGCAGTATTTT.